These T cell receptor beta chains were read from a single sample in a study of blood T cell repertoires in COVID-19. The assay was immunoSEQ multiplex PCR, and TCRdb's table has in-frame clones only and misses some. The repertoire holds roughly 410,000 clones, roughly 86% seen once, with approximately 2.4% in the top ten. Sequencing used peripheral blood. The origin of the receptors is an older woman with COVID-19, enrolled during active disease. Both conserved end residues are part of each CDR3. Each record gives: V gene, D gene, J gene, clone size, CDR3 DNA, CDR3 protein. D genes are given only for firm matches. Not all rows give a size; the values are once, few, many and, for expanded clones, a class.

TRBV11-2,NA,TRBJ1-2,few,TGTGCCAGCTCGTTTCGGTTTAACTATGGCTACACCTTC,CASSFRFNYGYTF
TRBV11-2,TRBD1,TRBJ1-4,NA,TGTGCCAGCAGTTCCCCGGGACAGGGGCTTGGGAATGAAAAACTGTTTTTT,CASSSPGQGLGNEKLFF
TRBV19,TRBD1,TRBJ1-5,NA,TGTGCCAGTAGTACCCAGGGGGCTGGTCAGCCCCAGCATTTT,CASSTQGAGQPQHF
TRBV15,NA,TRBJ1-6,NA,TGTGCCACCAGCAGACCAAGGGGGTTTTCACCCCTCCACTTT,CATSRPRGFSPLHF
TRBV25-1,NA,TRBJ1-2,NA,TGTGCCAGCAGTGAAGAGTTCTTCCGCTACACCTTC,CASSEEFFRYTF
TRBV9,TRBD1,TRBJ2-7,NA,TGTGCCAGCAGCGTAACCGGGACAGCCTACGAGCAGTACTTC,CASSVTGTAYEQYF
TRBV15,NA,TRBJ2-7,NA,TGTGCCACCAGCCAACTACGGACAGCAACCTACGAGCAGTACTTC,CATSQLRTATYEQYF
TRBV5-1,NA,TRBJ1-1,few,TGCGCCAGCAGCTGGGGCTTGATGAACACTGAAGCTTTCTTT,CASSWGLMNTEAFF
TRBV3-1/TRBV3-2,TRBD1,TRBJ1-6,NA,TGTGCCAGCGGAGGGACAGCGGGTTCACCCCTCCACTTT,CASGGTAGSPLHF
TRBV28,NA,TRBJ2-6,once,TGTGCCACCCGTCGGGGTCCCGGGTTGAGCGTCCTGACTTTC,CATRRGPGLSVLTF
TRBV6-5,TRBD1,TRBJ1-2,once,TGTGCCAGCAGTTACGCTAGGACAGGGGGCACTGGCTACACCTTC,CASSYARTGGTGYTF
TRBV4-2,NA,TRBJ2-3,few,TGTGCCAGCAGCCTCGGAGTTAGCACAGATACGCAGTATTTT,CASSLGVSTDTQYF
TRBV10-2,TRBD2,TRBJ2-1,NA,TGCGCCAGCAGTCCAAGCGGGGGGTCCTACAATGAGCAGTTCTTC,CASSPSGGSYNEQFF
TRBV27,NA,TRBJ1-5,NA,TGTGCCAGCAGTTTAATAGCGGAGCAGCCCCAGCATTTT,CASSLIAEQPQHF
TRBV7-8,TRBD2,TRBJ2-7,NA,TGTGCCAGCAGCCTTACTAGCGGGGCTTACGAGCAGTACTTC,CASSLTSGAYEQYF
TRBV3-1/TRBV3-2,TRBD1,TRBJ1-2,NA,TGTGCCAGCAGCTCTGACGGACAGGACCTTCTCTTGTATGGCTACACCTTC,CASSSDGQDLLLYGYTF
TRBV28,NA,TRBJ1-6,NA,TGTGCCAGCCATGCACCGGACGGAGTCCGGGGGGCCCTCCACTTT,CASHAPDGVRGALHF
TRBV5-8,TRBD1,TRBJ1-4,NA,TGTGCCAGCAGCTTGGAAAGGGGGCAAAGGAGAGGTGAAAAACTGTTTTTT,CASSLERGQRRGEKLFF
TRBV5-6,TRBD1,TRBJ1-2,NA,TGTGCCAGCAGCCGCGGGGACAGCTACTATGGCTACACCTTC,CASSRGDSYYGYTF
TRBV3-1/TRBV3-2,NA,TRBJ1-1,NA,TGTGCCAGCAGCCAAACAGGGTGGGGTGCTTTCTTT,CASSQTGWGAFF
TRBV5-1,NA,TRBJ1-4,NA,TGCGCCAGCAGCTTGGAAGGCAGGGGAAATGAAAAACTGTTTTTT,CASSLEGRGNEKLFF
TRBV6-5,TRBD1,TRBJ1-6,once,TGTGCCAGCAGAAGGCTACAGGGGTTCGATTCACCCCTCCACTTT,CASRRLQGFDSPLHF
TRBV7-9,NA,TRBJ1-2,NA,TGTGCCAGCAGCTTAGACAGTTCTAATGGCTACACCTTC,CASSLDSSNGYTF
TRBV5-4,TRBD1,TRBJ1-4,once,TGTGCCAGCAGCCAGGGGGTGGATGAAAAACTGTTTTTT,CASSQGVDEKLFF
TRBV19,NA,TRBJ1-2,few,TGTGCCAGTAACGATCGGTATGGCTACACCTTC,CASNDRYGYTF
TRBV12-3/TRBV12-4,NA,TRBJ1-2,NA,TGTGCCAGCAGTTCAGGGAACTATGGCTACACCTTC,CASSSGNYGYTF
TRBV18,NA,TRBJ2-7,NA,TGTGCCAGCTCACCAATGAAATCAGGGGTACGGCAGTACTTC,CASSPMKSGVRQYF
TRBV5-4,NA,TRBJ1-1,NA,TGTGCCAGCAGCTCCGGCCTGCGGGGCGCTGAAGCTTTCTTT,CASSSGLRGAEAFF
TRBV18,NA,TRBJ1-5,NA,TGTGCCAGCTCAATAGAGTTTGATCAGCCCCAGCATTTT,CASSIEFDQPQHF
TRBV6-5,TRBD1,TRBJ1-6,NA,TGTGCCAGCAGTTACTCTTCACAGGGGGGTAATTCACCCCTCCACTTT,CASSYSSQGGNSPLHF
TRBV7-2,TRBD1,TRBJ1-2,NA,TGTGCCAGCAGCCCGCCGACAGGGCCCCTTTTAGCCAATAACTATGGCTACACCTTC,CASSPPTGPLLANNYGYTF
TRBV25-1,NA,TRBJ1-2,NA,TGTGCCAGCAGTACCACAGGGTCGACTGGCTACACCTTC,CASSTTGSTGYTF
TRBV18,NA,TRBJ1-3,once,TGTGCCAGCTCACCAATGGACAACTCTGGAAACACCATATATTTT,CASSPMDNSGNTIYF
TRBV11-2,TRBD1,TRBJ1-3,once,TGTGCCAGCAGCTTAGGGGCCCGGACAGGACAGAACACCATATATTTT,CASSLGARTGQNTIYF
TRBV6-5,NA,TRBJ2-7,NA,TGTGCCAGCAGTTGGGCTACGAAGAGGGGGGAGCAGTACTTC,CASSWATKRGEQYF
TRBV5-1,TRBD1,TRBJ2-1,few,TGCGCCAGCAGCCCCCGGGACAGGGGTAACAATGAGCAGTTCTTC,CASSPRDRGNNEQFF
TRBV15,NA,TRBJ1-6,once,TGTGCCACCAGCGCGCAGGCCGACGTGGGAGGTTATAATTCACCCCTCCACTTT,CATSAQADVGGYNSPLHF
TRBV5-8,NA,TRBJ1-6,NA,TGTGCCAGCAGCTTGGGACGGGCAGGGAACGATTCACCCCTCCACTTT,CASSLGRAGNDSPLHF
TRBV24-1,NA,TRBJ2-5,NA,TGTGCCACCAGTGATTTATATCAAGAGACCCAGTACTTC,CATSDLYQETQYF
TRBV5-4,NA,TRBJ1-2,once,TGTGCCAGCAGCTTGGTTGGTACGGGGAGGGTTGGCTACACCTTC,CASSLVGTGRVGYTF
TRBV12-3/TRBV12-4,NA,TRBJ1-1,NA,TGTGCCAGCACCTTACTAGTGGACACTGAAGCTTTCTTT,CASTLLVDTEAFF
TRBV5-1,TRBD1,TRBJ2-3,NA,TGCGCCAGCAGCTTGCAAGGGGGCCCAGATACGCAGTATTTT,CASSLQGGPDTQYF
TRBV4-2,NA,TRBJ1-3,NA,TGTGCCAGCAGCCAGAGCCCAGGTCCTGGAAACACCATATATTTT,CASSQSPGPGNTIYF
TRBV7-8,NA,TRBJ1-1,once,TGTGCCAGCAGCCAGGACAGGAACACTGAAGCTTTCTTT,CASSQDRNTEAFF
TRBV11-3,NA,TRBJ2-1,NA,TGTGCCAGCAGCCCTGGGGGAGGAGGCGCGTCCTACAATGAGCAGTTCTTC,CASSPGGGGASYNEQFF
TRBV6-6,NA,TRBJ2-7,NA,TGTGCCAGCAGCCCCTCCCCCTACGAGCAGTACTTC,CASSPSPYEQYF
TRBV5-1,TRBD1,TRBJ1-1,NA,TGCGCCAGCAGCTTGGAGGGGGCTTGGACTGAAGCTTTCTTT,CASSLEGAWTEAFF
TRBV7-2,NA,TRBJ1-5,NA,TGTGCCAGCAGCTTAGAGCAGGGGATCAATCAGCCCCAGCATTTT,CASSLEQGINQPQHF
TRBV6-5,TRBD2,TRBJ2-5,NA,TGTGCCAGCAGTTACTCGACTAGCGGGGGGGAGACCCAGTACTTC,CASSYSTSGGETQYF
TRBV18,TRBD1,TRBJ1-4,NA,TGTGCCAGCTCACCAGCACAGGGGTGGAGCGAAAAACTGTTTTTT,CASSPAQGWSEKLFF
TRBV11-2,NA,TRBJ1-1,NA,TGTGCCAGCAGCTGGGACTGGGGAGGGGACACTGAAGCTTTCTTT,CASSWDWGGDTEAFF
TRBV11-2,TRBD2,TRBJ2-3,NA,TGTGCCAGCAGCTTAGTAGCGGGTCGCACAGATACGCAGTATTTT,CASSLVAGRTDTQYF
TRBV5-5,NA,TRBJ1-6,NA,TGTGCCAGCAGCTTGGATAGGGGCGTTTCACCCCTCCACTTT,CASSLDRGVSPLHF
TRBV6-5,TRBD1,TRBJ1-2,NA,TGTGCCAGCAGTTACTCGATCGCAGGGGGCTCTGGCTACACCTTC,CASSYSIAGGSGYTF
TRBV25-1,NA,TRBJ1-6,NA,TGTGCCAGCAGTTCAACCAGGCAGGGACTTAGTTCACCCCTCCACTTT,CASSSTRQGLSSPLHF
TRBV5-6,NA,TRBJ1-6,NA,TGTGCCAGCAGCTTGGCCCTGGGGGAGGTGGCTTCACCCCTCCACTTT,CASSLALGEVASPLHF
TRBV7-9,TRBD2,TRBJ2-3,once,TGTGCCAGCACCCGGGGGACTAGCGGGCCCACAGATACGCAGTATTTT,CASTRGTSGPTDTQYF
TRBV2,NA,TRBJ1-4,many,TGTGCCAGCAGAGGTGGGGAGTTTAATGAAAAACTGTTTTTT,CASRGGEFNEKLFF
TRBV5-4,TRBD1,TRBJ1-2,NA,TGTGCCAGCAGCTTCGCGACAGGGATAGCTGATGGCTACACCTTC,CASSFATGIADGYTF
TRBV28,TRBD1,TRBJ2-7,NA,TGTGCCAGCAGTCCGACAGGGGGGTACTCCTACGAGCAGTACTTC,CASSPTGGYSYEQYF